This T cell receptor beta chain was observed in a study of T cells in Graves' hyperthyroidism and ophthalmopathy. RNA transcripts were the template for amplifying TCR beta CDR3 regions. In the first-round RT-PCR of the TCR CDR3, the HTBI primer set was used. One entry per CDR3 protein, called by TCRdb with MiXCR from the multiplex PCR reads. The top ten clones hold around a fifth of a sample with 550,000 to 700,000 distinct CDR3 sequences, 35% to 55% of them seen once. Notes on the study in general: Ophthalmopathy prediction by the model preceded onset by a median about 6.3 months. Blood also contained most expanded thyroid clonotypes above 0.001.

This clonotype was seen only once. The antigen is undetermined. The ends lost 6 bases at V and 11 bases at J; junction bases unmatched: 15. Germline CDR1 reads SQVTM; CDR2 reads ANQGSEA. This CDR3 is built from 14 residues. This clonotype originated in an adult woman with Graves' disease, either hyperthyroidism or ophthalmopathy (not recorded which). Sequenced material: peripheral blood or thyroid tissue (not recorded which). The chain links TRBV29-1 to TRBJ2-5, with TRBD2 matching 10 bases. The CDR3 bases are TGCAGCGTGGCTAGCGGGAGTTTGACAGATACGCAGTACTTC. Protein sequence: CSVASGSLTDTQYF. Based on the CDR3 plus reference TRBV29-1 and TRBJ2-5, the full variable domain is SAVISQKPSRDICQRGTSLTIQCQVDSQVTMMFWYRQQPGQSLTLIATANQGSEATYESGFVIDKFPISRPNLTFSTLTVSNMSPEDSSIYLCSVASGSLTDTQYFGPGTRLLVL.